The rows below give T cell receptor beta chains drawn from one sample of a study of cytomegalovirus exposure and HLA in healthy donors. Assay: immunoSEQ multiplex PCR; the TCRdb copy retains only in-frame clones and omits some. The clone table shows 100,000 to 150,000 clones, with the ten largest holding about 1.5%. The material sequenced was PBMCs. Receptors originate from a woman aged 40 to 50 in good health and CMV-seropositive. Each CDR3 is given with its conserved first and last residue. A D gene is named only where the DNA matches it firmly.

d_call	v_call	j_call	cdr3_nt	cdr3_aa
.	TRBV15	TRBJ2-1	TGTGCCACCAGCAGAGATCGTGGACCGGGGTACAATGGTGAGCAGTTCTTC	CATSRDRGPGYNGEQFF
.	TRBV19	TRBJ2-5	TGTGCCAGTAGTAATGGGCCCGTTCAAGAGACCCAGTACTTC	CASSNGPVQETQYF
TRBD2	TRBV11-2	TRBJ2-1	TGTGCCAGCAGCTTATCTAGCGGGAGCGTCAATGAGCAGTTCTTC	CASSLSSGSVNEQFF
.	TRBV5-6	TRBJ2-7	TGTGCCAGCAGAAGTAAAATTCGAAGGGGCCTCTACGAGCAGTACTTC	CASRSKIRRGLYEQYF
.	TRBV28	TRBJ2-7	TGTGCCAGCAGTGGGTGGCAGGGGGGCTACGAGCAGTACTTC	CASSGWQGGYEQYF
.	TRBV12-2	TRBJ2-2	TGTGCAAGGGGGGGTATCGGGGAGCTGTTTTTT	CARGGIGELFF
.	TRBV7-7	TRBJ2-5	TGTGCCAGCAGCTTAGGGGTAGCAGGGGAGACCCAGTACTTC	CASSLGVAGETQYF
TRBD1	TRBV5-1	TRBJ2-7	TGCGCCAGCAGCCTTGACAGGGCGCGACAGGAGCAGTACTTC	CASSLDRARQEQYF
.	TRBV7-6	TRBJ1-1	TGTGCCAGCAGCCTTCTGAGGGGGGGCACTGAAGCTTTCTTT	CASSLLRGGTEAFF
TRBD1	TRBV4-1	TRBJ2-7	TGCGCCAGCAGCACGACAGGGTCTAATCCCTACGAGCAGTACTTC	CASSTTGSNPYEQYF
.	TRBV18	TRBJ2-7	TGTGCCAGCTCCCTTCGAACTGAGGCTACCTACGAGCAGTACTTC	CASSLRTEATYEQYF
TRBD1	TRBV4-1	TRBJ2-3	TGCGCCAGCAGCCAAAAGGCCCCGGGACAGGGGGAAGATACGCAGTATTTT	CASSQKAPGQGEDTQYF
TRBD2	TRBV9	TRBJ2-7	TGTGCCAGCAGCCTAGCGGGAGAAACCTACGAGCAGTACTTC	CASSLAGETYEQYF
TRBD2	TRBV7-2	TRBJ2-7	TGTGCCAGCAGCTTAGCGAGACTAGCTGGCTACGAGCAGTACTTC	CASSLARLAGYEQYF
.	TRBV6-6	TRBJ2-7	TGTGCCAGCAAGCACGTCTACGAGCAGTACTTC	CASKHVYEQYF
.	TRBV27	TRBJ1-4	TGTGCCAGCCGCCGTCGCCCCGGGTCTGGGAGGGAAAAACTGTTTTTT	CASRRRPGSGREKLFF
TRBD1	TRBV4-3	TRBJ1-5	TGCGCCAGCAGCCAAGTTAGGTTCGGGACAGGGATGAGTCAGCCCCAGCATTTT	CASSQVRFGTGMSQPQHF
TRBD2	TRBV5-6	TRBJ2-7	TGTGCCAGCACAACTAGCGGGAGTCTCGATGAGGAGCAGTACTTC	CASTTSGSLDEEQYF